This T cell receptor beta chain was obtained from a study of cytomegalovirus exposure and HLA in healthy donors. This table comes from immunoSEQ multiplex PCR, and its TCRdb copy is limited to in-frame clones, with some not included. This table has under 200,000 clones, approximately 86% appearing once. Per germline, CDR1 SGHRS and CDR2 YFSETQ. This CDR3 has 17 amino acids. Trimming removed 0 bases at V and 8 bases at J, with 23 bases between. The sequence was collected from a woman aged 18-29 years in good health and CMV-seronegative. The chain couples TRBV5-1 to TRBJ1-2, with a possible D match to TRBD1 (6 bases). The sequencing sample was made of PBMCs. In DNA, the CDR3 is TGCGCCAGCAGCTTGGAAGTTGGGGCCAGGGGTGGTGAAGGCTACACCTTC. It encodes CASSLEVGARGGEGYTF.